This T cell receptor beta chain comes out of a study of blood T cells in healthy people across ages. The authors ran a second PCR of roughly 6 to 11 cycles using a sample-barcoded 5' primer and a J-beta primer mix. One entry per CDR3 protein results from TCRdb running MiXCR on the 5' RACE reads. The repertoire holds 1.6 million or so distinct CDR3 sequences, with roughly 32% as singletons. This clonotype was found a few times. With 6 bases clipped from V and 4 bases from J, the junction kept 6 bases outside the gene matches. The CDR3 has 14 amino acids. The germline gives CDR1 DFQATT, CDR2 SNEGSKA (reference sequence). Each sample yielded at least 5.5 micrograms of PBMC total RNA.

The sequenced sample consisted of blood. The sequence came from a woman aged 25 to 39 in good health. The rearrangement joins TRBV20-1 to TRBJ2-1; TRBD2 agrees at 10 bases. CDR3 sequence: CSAISGGSYNEQFF. CDR3 nucleotides: TGCAGTGCCATTAGCGGGGGGAGTTACAATGAGCAGTTCTTC.